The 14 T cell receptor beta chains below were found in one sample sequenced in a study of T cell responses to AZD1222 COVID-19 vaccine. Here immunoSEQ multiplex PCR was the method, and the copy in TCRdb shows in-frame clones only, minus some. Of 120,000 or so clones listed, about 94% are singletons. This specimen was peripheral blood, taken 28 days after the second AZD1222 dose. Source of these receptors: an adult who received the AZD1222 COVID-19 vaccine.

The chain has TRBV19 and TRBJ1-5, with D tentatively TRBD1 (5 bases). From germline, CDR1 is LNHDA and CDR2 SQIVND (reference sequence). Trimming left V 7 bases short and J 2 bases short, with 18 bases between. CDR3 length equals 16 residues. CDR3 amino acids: CASTKIGGGGNQPQHF. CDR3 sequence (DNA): TGTGCCAGTACGAAGATAGGCGGGGGAGGCAATCAGCCCCAGCATTTT. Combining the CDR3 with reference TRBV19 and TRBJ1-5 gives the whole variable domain DGGITQSPKYLFRKEGQNVTLSCEQNLNHDAMYWYRQDPGQGLRLIYYSQIVNDFQKGDIAEGYSVSREKKESFPLTVTSAQKNPTAFYLCASTKIGGGGNQPQHFGDGTRLSIL.

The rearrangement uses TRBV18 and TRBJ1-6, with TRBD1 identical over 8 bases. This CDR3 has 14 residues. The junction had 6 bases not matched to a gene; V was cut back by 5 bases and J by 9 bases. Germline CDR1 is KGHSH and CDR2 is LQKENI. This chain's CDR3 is CASSEDRASSPLHF. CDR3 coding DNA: TGTGCCAGCTCAGAGGACAGGGCCTCTTCACCCCTCCACTTT.

CDR3 DNA sequence: TGTGCCAGCAGTTTAGAGGGGGCCTACTACTATGGCTACACCTTC. It encodes CASSLEGAYYYGYTF. The V gene is TRBV28, the J gene TRBJ1-2, with TRBD1 matching over 7 bases. This CDR3 comprises 15 residues. Per germline, CDR1 MDHEN and CDR2 SYDVKM. V shed 2 bases and J 3 bases; nucleotides not matched to a gene: 6.

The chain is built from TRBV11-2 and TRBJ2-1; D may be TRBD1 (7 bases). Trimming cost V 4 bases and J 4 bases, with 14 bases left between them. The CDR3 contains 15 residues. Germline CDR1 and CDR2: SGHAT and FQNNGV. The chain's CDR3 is CASSSGGTVYNEQFF. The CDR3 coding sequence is TGTGCCAGCAGCTCAGGCGGGACAGTTTACAATGAGCAGTTCTTC.

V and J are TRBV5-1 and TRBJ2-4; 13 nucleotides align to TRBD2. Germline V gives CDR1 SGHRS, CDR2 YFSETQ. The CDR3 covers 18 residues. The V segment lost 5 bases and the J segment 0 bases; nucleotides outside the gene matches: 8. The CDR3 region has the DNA TGCGCCAGCAGTGAAGGACTAGCGGGGGCCTTAGCCAAAAACATTCAGTACTTC. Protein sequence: CASSEGLAGALAKNIQYF.

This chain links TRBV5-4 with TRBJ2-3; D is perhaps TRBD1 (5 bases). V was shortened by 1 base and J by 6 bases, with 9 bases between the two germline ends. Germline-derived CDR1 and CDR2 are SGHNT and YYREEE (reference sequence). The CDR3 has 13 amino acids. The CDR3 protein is CASSLKGADTQYF. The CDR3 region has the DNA TGTGCCAGCAGCTTGAAAGGGGCGGATACGCAGTATTTT. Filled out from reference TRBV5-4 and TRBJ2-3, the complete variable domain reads ETGVTQSPTHLIKTRGQQVTLRCSSQSGHNTVSWYQQALGQGPQFIFQYYREEENGRGNFPPRFSGLQFPNYSSELNVNALELDDSALYLCASSLKGADTQYFGPGTRLTVL.

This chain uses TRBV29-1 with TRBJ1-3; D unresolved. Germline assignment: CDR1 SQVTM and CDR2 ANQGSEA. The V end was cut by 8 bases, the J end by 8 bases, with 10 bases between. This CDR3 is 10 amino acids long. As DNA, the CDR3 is TGCAGCCCGGGAGGGTACACCATATATTTT. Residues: CSPGGYTIYF.

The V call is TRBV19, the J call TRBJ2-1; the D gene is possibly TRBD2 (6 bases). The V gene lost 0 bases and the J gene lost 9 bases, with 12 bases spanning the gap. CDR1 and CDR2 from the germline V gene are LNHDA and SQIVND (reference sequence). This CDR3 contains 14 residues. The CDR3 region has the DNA TGTGCCAGTAGTATAGATCGGGGGATGGGTGAGCAGTTCTTC. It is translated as CASSIDRGMGEQFF.

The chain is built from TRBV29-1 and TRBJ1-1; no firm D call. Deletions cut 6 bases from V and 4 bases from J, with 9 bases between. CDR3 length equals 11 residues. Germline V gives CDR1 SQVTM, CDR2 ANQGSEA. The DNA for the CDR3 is TGCAGCGTCCAACAGTTCACTGAAGCTTTCTTT. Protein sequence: CSVQQFTEAFF.

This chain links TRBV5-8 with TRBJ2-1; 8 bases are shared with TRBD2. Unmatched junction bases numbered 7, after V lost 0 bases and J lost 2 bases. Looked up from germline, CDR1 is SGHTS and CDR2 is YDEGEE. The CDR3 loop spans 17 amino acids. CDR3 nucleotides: TGTGCCAGCAGCTTGGATTTACTAGCGGAGGCCTACAATGAGCAGTTCTTC. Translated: CASSLDLLAEAYNEQFF.

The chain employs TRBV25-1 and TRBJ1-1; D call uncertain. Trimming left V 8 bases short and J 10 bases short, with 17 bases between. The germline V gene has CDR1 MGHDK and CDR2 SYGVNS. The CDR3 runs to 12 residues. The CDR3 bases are TGTGCCAGCGGACGGGAGGACGAAAGAGCTTTCTTT. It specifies CASGREDERAFF.

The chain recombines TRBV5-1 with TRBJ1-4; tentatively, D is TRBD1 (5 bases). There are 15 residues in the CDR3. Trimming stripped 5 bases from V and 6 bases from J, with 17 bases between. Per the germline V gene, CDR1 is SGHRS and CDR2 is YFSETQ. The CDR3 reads CASRMVGREDEKLFF. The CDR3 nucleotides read TGCGCCAGCAGGATGGTTGGCAGGGAGGATGAAAAACTGTTTTTT.

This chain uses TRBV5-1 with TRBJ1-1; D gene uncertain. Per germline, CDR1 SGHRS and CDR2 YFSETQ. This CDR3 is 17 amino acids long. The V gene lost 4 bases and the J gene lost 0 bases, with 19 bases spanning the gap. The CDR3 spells CASSLVGHINMNTEAFF. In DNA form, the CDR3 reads TGCGCCAGCAGCCTCGTTGGGCACATTAACATGAACACTGAAGCTTTCTTT.

CDR3 bases: TGTGCCAGAAGCTCAGGGTCCTTTACGAATCAGCCCCAGCATTTT. Protein sequence: CARSSGSFTNQPQHF. The chain couples TRBV5-3 to TRBJ1-5, with D maybe TRBD1 (5 bases). TRBV5-3 is treated as an ORF (open reading frame) with a function not yet certain. The CDR3 is 15 amino acids. V was pared by 3 bases and J by 4 bases, with 14 bases between.